This T cell receptor (beta chain) was retrieved from a study of beta chain features in type 1 diabetes. Points from the study as a whole: PCR, the amplification step, might favor shorter templates, equally in patients and controls. Patients showed naive, central memory and Treg TCRB repertoires that appeared more similar than those of healthy donors. Shortening of TCRB CDR3s, moderate but significant, appeared in all four CD4+ subsets of Type 1 diabetes patients.

As every portion of the isolated RNA was reverse transcribed, the sequencing read expressed TCRB transcripts. Here immunoSEQ multiplex PCR was the method, and the copy in TCRdb shows in-frame clones only, minus some. The data contain 350,000 or so clones, less than 20% of them singletons. CDR3 length equals 16 residues. V shed 3 bases and J 0 bases; nucleotides not matched to a gene: 3. Per germline, CDR1 SGDLS and CDR2 YYNGEE. This clone has only a few counts. As yet, its antigen is unknown. The TCR originated in a woman aged 18 to 35 in good health. Material: naive CD4+ T cells from blood. The J gene is TRBJ2-6, the V gene TRBV9; 7 bases map to TRBD1. For the CDR3, the DNA is TGTGCCAGCAGCGAGGGACAGACCTCTGGGGCCAACGTCCTGACTTTC. Residues: CASSEGQTSGANVLTF.